This T cell receptor beta chain was captured in a study of blood T cell repertoires in COVID-19. Assay used: immunoSEQ multiplex PCR; TCRdb lists only in-frame clones, some missing. The data hold about 280,000 clones, with 70% to 90% observed a single time. Germline V gene lookup returns CDR1 SGHTA and CDR2 FQGNSA. CDR3 size: 14 residues. J lost 9 bases, V lost 3 bases, and 10 bases had no gene match. Sequencing was performed on peripheral blood. The sequence was obtained from a man aged 50-60 years with active or convalescent COVID-19. This rearrangement joins TRBV7-2 to TRBJ2-7; 8 positions match TRBD2. In DNA, the CDR3 is TGTGCCAGCAGCTTGGGCCTAGCGGGCATGGTGCAGTACTTC. Translation gives CASSLGLAGMVQYF. Combining the CDR3 with reference TRBV7-2 and TRBJ2-7 gives the whole variable domain GAGVSQSPSNKVTEKGKDVELRCDPISGHTALYWYRQSLGQGLEFLIYFQGNSAPDKSGLPSDRFSAERTGGSVSTLTIQRTQQEDSAVYLCASSLGLAGMVQYFGPGTRLTVT.